The clone carrying this TCR beta chain was detected ten times or more. The antigen is unknown. TCRdb independently ran MiXCR on the 5' RACE reads; one entry per CDR3 protein. The table includes some 130,000 distinct CDR3 sequences, 5.5% to 7.5% detected once. V was trimmed by 1 base and J by 7 bases, leaving 7 bases between them. Germline lookup yields CDR1 SGHTA and CDR2 FQGNSA. The CDR3 spans 12 residues. The sample belongs to a study of CD8 T cells in ankylosing spondylitis. Study-wide results and limits: Before this, some motif variants had been reported in reactive arthritis synovial fluid and blood. A motif of 8 or 9 highly homologous TCR beta variants was seen as apparently characteristic of ankylosing spondylitis blood.

The source material was blood, either unsorted or a sorted T cell fraction (not recorded which). This clonotype was sampled from a female donor with ankylosing spondylitis or in good health (not recorded which). This chain uses TRBV7-2 with TRBJ1-1; D not resolved. CDR3 nucleotides: TGTGCCAGCAGCTTAGGTGGAATTGAAGCTTTCTTT. Protein: CASSLGGIEAFF. Full variable domain (rest looked up from reference TRBV7-2 and TRBJ1-1): GAGVSQSPSNKVTEKGKDVELRCDPISGHTALYWYRQSLGQGLEFLIYFQGNSAPDKSGLPSDRFSAERTGGSVSTLTIQRTQQEDSAVYLCASSLGGIEAFFGQGTRLTVV.